This T cell receptor beta chain is from a study of cytomegalovirus exposure and HLA in healthy donors. Study-wide results and limits: Immune exposure information available was restricted to CMV serostatus.

Germline V gene lookup returns CDR1 SGHRS and CDR2 YFSETQ. CDR3 length: 16 residues. V was clipped by 0 bases and J by 4 bases; unmatched bases: 4. This PCR relied on a set of 60 Vbeta primers and 13 Jbeta primers. Method: immunoSEQ multiplex PCR; TCRdb's copy keeps in-frame clones and lacks some. The repertoire holds around 64,000 clones, 75% to 90% seen once, with roughly 2% in the top ten. With regard to this clone: What it recognizes is unknown.

The material sequenced was PBMCs. The clonotype comes from a woman aged 25 to 39 in good health and CMV-seronegative. This chain joins TRBV5-1 and TRBJ2-3; 11 bases map to TRBD2. CDR3 nucleotide sequence: TGCGCCAGCAGCTTGGTACTAGCGGGAGCGTCAGATACGCAGTATTTT. Protein sequence: CASSLVLAGASDTQYF. The variable domain in full, completed from reference TRBV5-1 and TRBJ2-3, reads KAGVTQTPRYLIKTRGQQVTLSCSPISGHRSVSWYQQTPGQGLQFLFEYFSETQRNKGNFPGRFSGRQFSNSRSEMNVSTLELGDSALYLCASSLVLAGASDTQYFGPGTRLTVL.